This T cell receptor (beta chain) was obtained from a study of CD4 and CD8 cells across lung adenocarcinoma regions. The patients had localized lung adenocarcinoma, a non-small cell subtype. This clonotype was found a few times. TCRdb reanalysed the PCR reads using MiXCR and keeps one entry per CDR3 protein. This sample has 6,500 to 8,000 distinct CDR3 sequences; less than 55% occur once, and the top ten carry approximately 29%. In germline, CDR1 is MNHNS, CDR2 SASEGT. The CDR3 is made up of 15 amino acids. V lost 6 bases and J lost 1; bases outside the gene matches: 5. The sample taken for sequencing was CD4+ T cells from the margin of a lung tumor. The chain joins TRBV6-1 to TRBJ1-2; 10 positions agree with TRBD1. The sequence was collected from a male donor with lung adenocarcinoma. The CD4 and CD8 labels of this study may be unreliable. The CDR3 nucleotides are TGTGCCAGCAGGCAGGGACAGGGGATTAACTATGGCTACACCTTC. Its protein is CASRQGQGINYGYTF.